Given below is one T cell receptor (beta chain) in context. Its antigen remains undetermined. One base away there is no much larger clone; base qualities are not given. Using the deep immunoSEQ assay, TCR CDR3 regions were amplified from genomic DNA by multiplex PCR. Genomic DNA extracted from each cell subset was distributed evenly over all wells of several immunoSEQ 96-well plates, and each plate served as one replicate. For sorted subsets, about 220 ng of genomic DNA, equivalent to some 30,000 T cell genomes, went into each replicate PCR. The purified libraries were quantified using a Qubit 3.0 fluorometer, sized with a Bioanalyzer 2100, and then quantified again using the KAPA Library Quantification kit. Every immunoSEQ 96-well plate was sequenced on a dedicated single-read 150-cycle Illumina NextSeq 550 flow cell. In the paper's pipeline: The immunoSEQ output contained only junctional sequences without quality scores, so filtering could not match that applied to full-length reads. To assign V/J genes and CDR3, sequences were annotated against IMGT germline references using PyIR, a Python wrapper for IgBLAST v1.9. Reads were filtered out if the reads had weak V/J assignments (E-value above 1e-6), no CDR3, stop codons, out-of-frame junctions, or ambiguous translated residues. V3J clonotypes were defined as sequences sharing an identical inferred V gene, J gene, and CDR3 amino acid sequence. The percentage overlap between two repertoires was calculated by dividing the number of shared unique clonotypes by the size of the smaller repertoire. Richness of each repertoire was evaluated using RTK rarefaction, the Chao1 estimator, and Recon v2.1 estimates of unobserved clonotypes. Generation probabilities were computed with OLGA for all TCRbeta clonotypes obtained by the gDNA method from several donors. TCRdb limited this immuneACCESS table to in-frame rearrangements with V and J called. A share of clones is missing; checked studies link under half to unresolved V genes, and the rest is unexplained. That table supplies the V and J calls and clone size; D and trimming were determined from the DNA. The sample has fewer than 1.4 million clones on record, around three quarters of them singletons. The ten largest clonotypes hold roughly 0.62% of the sample.

Donors were healthy HIV-negative adults with no recently reported acute infections or vaccinations. Only Caucasian adults living in Nashville, Tennessee, USA were represented among the donors. CD4+ T cells were enriched by magnetic negative selection, after which naive cells were positively selected on CD45RA and the negative fraction was taken as the memory subset. After blood collection by leukapheresis, PBMCs were isolated using Ficoll-Histopaque density gradient centrifugation and then cryopreserved in the vapor phase of liquid nitrogen. Analytical flow cytometry was used to check the purity and quantity of each magnetically sorted T cell population. From each sorted fraction, genomic DNA was isolated and quantified by UV absorbance on a Nanodrop 2000c. For CDR1 and CDR2, the germline V gene lists MDHEN and SYDVKM. The germline V end is reduced by 6 bases and the J end by 5 bases; junction bases left unmatched: 8. Taken from cysteine to phenylalanine, the CDR3 has 14 residues. Only CDR3 DNA is held: 42 bases, read in frame from base 1.

This sample was included in a study of shared clonotypes between healthy human individuals (dated by TCRdb to the early 2020s). Context from the whole study: A couple of women and a few men aged 18 to 49 years were included in the cohort. Between about 0.8 and 9 billion PBMCs per donor were obtained by leukapheresis. Blood TCR repertoires of roughly five healthy adults were deeply sequenced to estimate repertoire size and the extent of clonotype sharing between individuals. To increase sequencing depth and limit assay-specific biases, different laboratories used diverse techniques to prepare libraries and sequence TCR repertoires. For each donor, CD4 naive and CD4 memory were each run on three plates, CD8 naive on two plates, and CD8 memory on one plate.

Points the paper makes about the study in general: Sampling was restricted to blood, and TCR repertoires in tissues likely differ from the TCR repertoires found in blood. Clonotypes shared by all four sorted-subset donors showed higher generation probabilities than non-shared clonotypes. The genetic and exposure-history diversity represented was limited by the small number of donors. Estimated clonotype richness was generally larger for naive than for memory subsets. Incomplete sequencing was indicated by rarefaction of sorted-subset datasets, despite the large sequencing depth. Pairwise subsampling led to the expectation that sequencing depth would affect the degree of clonotype sharing among donors. About 5% of naive CD4, around 4% of naive CD8, approximately 2% of memory CD4, and less than 0.45% of memory CD8 clonotypes were shared across a few donors.

Source material: memory CD4+ T cells from PBMCs. What the cell subset or site label conveys for this sample: CD45RA-negative fraction. The clonotype comes from a man between 18 and 29 years old in good health. Some clones in this sample may be carry-over from other donors' samples. The chain was built from TRBV28 and TRBJ2-7; the junction holds 9 bases that match TRBD2. The bases read TGTGCCAGCAGCCCGACTAGCGGCTACAACGAGCAGTACTTC. This sequence encodes CASSPTSGYNEQYF.